This entry describes one T cell receptor beta chain. This entry comes from a study of blood T cell repertoires in COVID-19. Overall study context: The United States, Italy and Spain provided the acute and convalescent COVID-19 samples.

Germline V gene lookup returns CDR1 SNHLY and CDR2 FYNNEI. This CDR3 has 15 residues. Between the trimmed V and J ends, which lost 6 bases and 3 bases, there was a span of 17 bases. In the authors' methods: Estimated nucleated cell counts came from reference gene primer amplification. Some clones are missing from TCRdb's copy, which holds only in-frame ones; the method was immunoSEQ multiplex PCR. For V, J and clone size, that table is used; D and trimming come from the DNA. The table has roughly 34,000 clones, approximately 91% seen once. This clonotype originated in a man aged 55 to 70 with active or convalescent COVID-19. The material sequenced was peripheral blood. The V and J genes are TRBV2 and TRBJ2-5; possible D gene TRBD2, 5 bases. The CDR3 protein is CASRSRSSGEETQYF. DNA of the CDR3: TGTGCCAGCAGGTCCCGCTCCTCCGGGGAAGAGACCCAGTACTTC. The full variable domain, completed using reference TRBV2 and TRBJ2-5, is EPEVTQTPSHQVTQMGQEVILRCVPISNHLYFYWYRQILGQKVEFLVSFYNNEISEKSEIFDDQFSVERPDGSNFTLKIRSTKLEDSAMYFCASRSRSSGEETQYFGPGTRLLVL.